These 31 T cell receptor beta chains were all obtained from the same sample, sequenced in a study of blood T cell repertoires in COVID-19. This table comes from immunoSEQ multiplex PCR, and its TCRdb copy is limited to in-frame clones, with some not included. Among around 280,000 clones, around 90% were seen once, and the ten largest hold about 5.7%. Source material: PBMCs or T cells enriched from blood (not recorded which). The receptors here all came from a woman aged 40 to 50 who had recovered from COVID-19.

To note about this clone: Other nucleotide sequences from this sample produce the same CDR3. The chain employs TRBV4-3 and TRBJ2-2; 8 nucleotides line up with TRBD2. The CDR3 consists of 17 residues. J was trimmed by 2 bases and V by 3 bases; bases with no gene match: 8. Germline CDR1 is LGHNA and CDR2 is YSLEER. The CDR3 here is CASSHIAGGPNTGELFF. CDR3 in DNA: TGCGCCAGCAGCCATATCGCGGGAGGCCCAAACACCGGGGAGCTGTTTTTT.

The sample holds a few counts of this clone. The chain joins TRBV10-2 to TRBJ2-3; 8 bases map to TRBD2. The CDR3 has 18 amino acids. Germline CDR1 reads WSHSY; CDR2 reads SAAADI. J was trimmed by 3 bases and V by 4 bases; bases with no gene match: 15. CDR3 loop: CASSATSMREEPTDTQYF. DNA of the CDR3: TGCGCCAGCAGTGCGACCTCTATGCGGGAGGAGCCTACAGATACGCAGTATTTT.

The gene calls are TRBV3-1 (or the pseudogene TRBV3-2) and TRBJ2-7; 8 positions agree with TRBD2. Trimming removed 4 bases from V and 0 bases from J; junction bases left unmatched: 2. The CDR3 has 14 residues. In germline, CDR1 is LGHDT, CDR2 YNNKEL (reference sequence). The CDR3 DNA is TGTGCCAGCAGCCTTAGCGGGGCCTCCTACGAGCAGTACTTC. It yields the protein CASSLSGASYEQYF.

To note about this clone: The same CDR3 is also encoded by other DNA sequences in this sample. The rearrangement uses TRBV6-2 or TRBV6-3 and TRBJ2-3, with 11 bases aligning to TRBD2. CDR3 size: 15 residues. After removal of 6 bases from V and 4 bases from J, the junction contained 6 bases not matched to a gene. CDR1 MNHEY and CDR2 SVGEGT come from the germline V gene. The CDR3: CASSSLAGVADTQYF. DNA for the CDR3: TGTGCCAGCAGCTCACTAGCGGGAGTAGCAGATACGCAGTATTTT.

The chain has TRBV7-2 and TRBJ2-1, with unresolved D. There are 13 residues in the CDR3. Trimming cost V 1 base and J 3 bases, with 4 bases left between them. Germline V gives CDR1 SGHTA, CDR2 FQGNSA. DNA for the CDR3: TGTGCCAGCAGCTTAGGCAGCTACAATGAGCAGTTCTTC. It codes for CASSLGSYNEQFF.

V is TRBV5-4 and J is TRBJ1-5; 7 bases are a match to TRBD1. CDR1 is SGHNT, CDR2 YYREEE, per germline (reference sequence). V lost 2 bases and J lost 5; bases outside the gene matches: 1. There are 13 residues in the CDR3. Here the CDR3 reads CASSFDRDQPQHF. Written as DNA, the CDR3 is TGTGCCAGCAGCTTCGACAGGGATCAGCCCCAGCATTTT.

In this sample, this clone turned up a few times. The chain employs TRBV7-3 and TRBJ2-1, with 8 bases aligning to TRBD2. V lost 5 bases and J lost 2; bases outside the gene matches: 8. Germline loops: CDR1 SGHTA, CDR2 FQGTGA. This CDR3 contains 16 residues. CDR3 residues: CASSPLAGGAYNEQFF. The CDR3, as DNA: TGTGCCAGCAGCCCCCTCGCGGGGGGCGCCTACAATGAGCAGTTCTTC. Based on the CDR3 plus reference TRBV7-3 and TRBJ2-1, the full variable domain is GAGVSQTPSNKVTEKGKYVELRCDPISGHTALYWYRQSLGQGPEFLIYFQGTGAADDSGLPNDRFFAVRPEGSVSTLKIQRTERGDSAVYLCASSPLAGGAYNEQFFGPGTRLTVL.

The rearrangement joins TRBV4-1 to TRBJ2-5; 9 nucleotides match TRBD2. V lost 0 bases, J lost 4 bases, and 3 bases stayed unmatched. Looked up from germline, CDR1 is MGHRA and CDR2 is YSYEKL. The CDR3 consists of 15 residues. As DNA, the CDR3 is TGCGCCAGCAGCCAAGAGGGTAGCGGGAGAGAGACCCAGTACTTC. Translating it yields CASSQEGSGRETQYF.

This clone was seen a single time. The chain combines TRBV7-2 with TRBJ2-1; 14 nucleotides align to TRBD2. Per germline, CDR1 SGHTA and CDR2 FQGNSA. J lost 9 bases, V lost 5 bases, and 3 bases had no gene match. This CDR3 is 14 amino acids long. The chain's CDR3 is CASSGTSGSFEQFF. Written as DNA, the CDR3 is TGTGCCAGCAGCGGGACTAGCGGGAGTTTTGAGCAGTTCTTC. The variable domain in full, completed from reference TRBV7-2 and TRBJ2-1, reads GAGVSQSPSNKVTEKGKDVELRCDPISGHTALYWYRQSLGQGLEFLIYFQGNSAPDKSGLPSDRFSAERTGGSVSTLTIQRTQQEDSAVYLCASSGTSGSFEQFFGPGTRLTVL.

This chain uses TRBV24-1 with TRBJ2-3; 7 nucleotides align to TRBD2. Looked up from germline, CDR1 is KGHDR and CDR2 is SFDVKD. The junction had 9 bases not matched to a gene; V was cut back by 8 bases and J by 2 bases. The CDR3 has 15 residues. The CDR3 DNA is TGTGCCACCACCGATCAGCGGGGTACCACAGATACGCAGTATTTT. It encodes CATTDQRGTTDTQYF.

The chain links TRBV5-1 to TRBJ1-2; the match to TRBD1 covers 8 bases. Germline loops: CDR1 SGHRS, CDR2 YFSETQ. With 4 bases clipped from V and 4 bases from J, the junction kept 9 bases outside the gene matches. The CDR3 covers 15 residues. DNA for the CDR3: TGCGCCAGCAGCCCAGAGACAGGGGTTGGCTATGGCTACACCTTC. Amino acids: CASSPETGVGYGYTF.

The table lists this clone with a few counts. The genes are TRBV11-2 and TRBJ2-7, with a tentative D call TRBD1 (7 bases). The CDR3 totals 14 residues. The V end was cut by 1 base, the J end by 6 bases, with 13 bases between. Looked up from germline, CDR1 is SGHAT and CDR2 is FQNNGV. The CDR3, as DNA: TGTGCCAGCAGCTTAGCATCAGGGGGGACCGAGCAGTACTTC. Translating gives CASSLASGGTEQYF.

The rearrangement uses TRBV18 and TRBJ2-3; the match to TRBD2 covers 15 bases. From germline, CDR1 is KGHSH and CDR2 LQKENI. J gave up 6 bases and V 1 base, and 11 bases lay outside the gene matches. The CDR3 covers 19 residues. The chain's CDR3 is CASSPLGLAGGTLADTQYF. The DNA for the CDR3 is TGTGCCAGCTCACCACTCGGACTAGCGGGAGGGACCTTGGCGGATACGCAGTATTTT.

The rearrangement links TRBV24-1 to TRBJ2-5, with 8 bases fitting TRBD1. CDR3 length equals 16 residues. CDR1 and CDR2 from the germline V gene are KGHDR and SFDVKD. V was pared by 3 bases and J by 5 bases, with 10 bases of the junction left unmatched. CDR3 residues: CATSDPGQGRGETQYF. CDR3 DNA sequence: TGTGCCACCAGTGATCCCGGACAGGGTCGGGGGGAGACCCAGTACTTC.

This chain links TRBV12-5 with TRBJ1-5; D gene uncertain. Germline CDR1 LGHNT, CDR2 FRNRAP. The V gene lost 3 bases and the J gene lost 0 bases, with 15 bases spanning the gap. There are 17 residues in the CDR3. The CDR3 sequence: CASGFYQRRYSNQPQHF. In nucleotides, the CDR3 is TGTGCTAGTGGTTTTTACCAGCGACGATATAGCAATCAGCCCCAGCATTTT.

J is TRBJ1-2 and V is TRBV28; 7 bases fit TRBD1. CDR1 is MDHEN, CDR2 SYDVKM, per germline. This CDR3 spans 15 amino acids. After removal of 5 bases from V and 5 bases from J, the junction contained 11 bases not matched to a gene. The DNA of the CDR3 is TGTGCCAGCAGTCCCACCCCCGGGACAGCTTATGGCTACACCTTC. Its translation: CASSPTPGTAYGYTF.

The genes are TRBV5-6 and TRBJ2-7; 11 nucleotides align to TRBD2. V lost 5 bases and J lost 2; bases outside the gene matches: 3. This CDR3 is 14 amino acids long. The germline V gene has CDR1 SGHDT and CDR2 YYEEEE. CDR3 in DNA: TGTGCCAGCAGTCTAGCGGGAGGCCCCTACGAGCAGTACTTC. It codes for CASSLAGGPYEQYF.

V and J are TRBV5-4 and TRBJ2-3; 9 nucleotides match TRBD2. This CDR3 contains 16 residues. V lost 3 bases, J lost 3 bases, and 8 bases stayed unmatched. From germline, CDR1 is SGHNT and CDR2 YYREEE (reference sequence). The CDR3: CASSSGPSGNTDTQYF. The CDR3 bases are TGTGCCAGCAGCTCTGGGCCTAGCGGGAATACAGATACGCAGTATTTT.

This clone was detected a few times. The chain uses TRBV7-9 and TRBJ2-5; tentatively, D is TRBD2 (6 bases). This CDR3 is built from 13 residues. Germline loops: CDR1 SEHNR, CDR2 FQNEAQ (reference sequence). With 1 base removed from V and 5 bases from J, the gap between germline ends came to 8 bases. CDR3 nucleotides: TGTGCCAGCAGCTTAGACCGGGGGGAGACCCAGTACTTC. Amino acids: CASSLDRGETQYF. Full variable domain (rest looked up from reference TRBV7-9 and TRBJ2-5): DTGVSQNPRHKITKRGQNVTFRCDPISEHNRLYWYRQTLGQGPEFLTYFQNEAQLEKSRLLSDRFSAERPKGSFSTLEIQRTEQGDSAMYLCASSLDRGETQYFGPGTRLLVL.

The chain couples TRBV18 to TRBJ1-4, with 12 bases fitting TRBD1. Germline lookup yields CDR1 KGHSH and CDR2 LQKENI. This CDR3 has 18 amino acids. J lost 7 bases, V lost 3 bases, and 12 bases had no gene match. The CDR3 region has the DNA TGTGCCAGCTCACCGCTCCGGGACAGGGGGCAAAAGGTTGAAAAACTGTTTTTT. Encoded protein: CASSPLRDRGQKVEKLFF.

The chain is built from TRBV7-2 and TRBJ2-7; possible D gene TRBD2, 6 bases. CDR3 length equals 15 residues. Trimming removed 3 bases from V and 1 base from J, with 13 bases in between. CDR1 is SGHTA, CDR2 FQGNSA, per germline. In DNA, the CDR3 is TGTGCCAGCAGCTTGGCAGCGGGCCGATCCTACGAGCAGTACTTC. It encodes CASSLAAGRSYEQYF.

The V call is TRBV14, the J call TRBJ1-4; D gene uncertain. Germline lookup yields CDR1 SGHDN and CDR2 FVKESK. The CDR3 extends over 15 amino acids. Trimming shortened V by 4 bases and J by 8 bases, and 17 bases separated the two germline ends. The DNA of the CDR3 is TGTGCCAGCAGCCGAGAAAAAGTGAATCGGGAAAAACTGTTTTTT. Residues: CASSREKVNREKLFF.

The CDR3 sequence is CASSYTPGVSGNTIYF. The CDR3 coding sequence is TGTGCCAGCAGTTACACCCCGGGAGTCTCTGGAAACACCATATATTTT. V gene TRBV6-5 combines with J gene TRBJ1-3, with D hard to call. The V gene lost 2 bases and the J gene lost 0 bases, with 11 bases spanning the gap. The CDR3 contains 16 residues. Germline values: CDR1 MNHEY, CDR2 SVGAGI.

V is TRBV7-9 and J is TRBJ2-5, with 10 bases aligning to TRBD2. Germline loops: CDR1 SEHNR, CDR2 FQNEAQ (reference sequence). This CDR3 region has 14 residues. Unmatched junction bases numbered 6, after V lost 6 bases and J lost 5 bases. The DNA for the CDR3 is TGTGCCAGCAGAGCGGGAGGGTCGGAGGAGACCCAGTACTTC. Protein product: CASRAGGSEETQYF.

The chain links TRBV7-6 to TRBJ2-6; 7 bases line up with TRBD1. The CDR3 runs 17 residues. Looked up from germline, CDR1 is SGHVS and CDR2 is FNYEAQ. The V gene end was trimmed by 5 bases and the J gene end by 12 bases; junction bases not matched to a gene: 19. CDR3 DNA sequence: TGTGCCAGCAGCCCCGGGACAGTAACCCACTTGGGTGGCGTCCTGACTTTC. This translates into CASSPGTVTHLGGVLTF.

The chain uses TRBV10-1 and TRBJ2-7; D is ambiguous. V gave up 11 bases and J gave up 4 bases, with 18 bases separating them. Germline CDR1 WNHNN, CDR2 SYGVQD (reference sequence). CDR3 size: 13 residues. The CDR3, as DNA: TGCGCCGCCCCCATCGATCTATGGTACGAGCAGTACTTC. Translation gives CAAPIDLWYEQYF.

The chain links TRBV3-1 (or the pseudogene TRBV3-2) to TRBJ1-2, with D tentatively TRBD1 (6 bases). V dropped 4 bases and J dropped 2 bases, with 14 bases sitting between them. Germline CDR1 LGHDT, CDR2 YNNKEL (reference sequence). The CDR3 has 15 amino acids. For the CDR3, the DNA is TGTGCCAGCAGCCGCCGAGGGGGAACCAACTATGGCTACACCTTC. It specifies CASSRRGGTNYGYTF.

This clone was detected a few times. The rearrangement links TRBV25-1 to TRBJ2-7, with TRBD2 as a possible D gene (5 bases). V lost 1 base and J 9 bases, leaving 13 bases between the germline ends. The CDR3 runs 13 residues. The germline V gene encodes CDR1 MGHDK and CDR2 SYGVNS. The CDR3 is CASSEWASSVQYF. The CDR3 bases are TGTGCCAGCAGTGAATGGGCTAGCTCCGTGCAGTACTTC.

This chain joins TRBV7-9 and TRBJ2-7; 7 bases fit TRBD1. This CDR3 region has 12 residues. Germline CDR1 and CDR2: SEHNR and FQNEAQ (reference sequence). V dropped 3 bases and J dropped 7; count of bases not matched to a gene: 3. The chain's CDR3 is CASSLTGSEQYF. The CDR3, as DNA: TGTGCCAGCAGCTTGACAGGGTCTGAGCAGTACTTC.

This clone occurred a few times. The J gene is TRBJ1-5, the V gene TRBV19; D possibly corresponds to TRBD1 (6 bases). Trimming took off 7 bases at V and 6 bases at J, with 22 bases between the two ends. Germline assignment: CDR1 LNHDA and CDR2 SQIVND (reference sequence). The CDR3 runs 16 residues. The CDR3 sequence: CASTDTGMRSAQPQHF. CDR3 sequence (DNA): TGTGCCAGTACAGACACAGGGATGCGTTCCGCTCAGCCCCAGCATTTT.

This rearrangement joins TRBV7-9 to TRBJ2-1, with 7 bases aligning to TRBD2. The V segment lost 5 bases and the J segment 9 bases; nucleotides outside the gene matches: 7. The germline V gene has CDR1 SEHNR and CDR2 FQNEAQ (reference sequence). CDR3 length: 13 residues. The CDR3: CASSLGGPGEQFF. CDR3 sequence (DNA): TGTGCCAGCAGCCTGGGAGGGCCTGGTGAGCAGTTCTTC.